Listed below are T cell receptor beta chains from one sample, sequenced in a study of T cell responses to AZD1222 COVID-19 vaccine. The assay was immunoSEQ multiplex PCR, and TCRdb's table has in-frame clones only and misses some. The sample lists about 100,000 clones, around 84% seen once, with approximately 1.3% in the top ten. The sequencing used peripheral blood, collected on day 0 of AZD1222 vaccination. These receptors all come from an adult in good health. CDR3s include the opening cysteine and the closing phenylalanine or tryptophan. Fields, in order: clone size, V gene, J gene, D gene, CDR3 DNA, CDR3 protein. D genes are given only for firm matches. Some rows have no size entry. The others give once, few or many, or a class for an expanded clone.

>once|TRBV9|TRBJ2-2|NA
TGTGCCAGCAGCCTAAGTACAGGGCTGAACACCGGGGAGCTGTTTTTT
CASSLSTGLNTGELFF
>NA|TRBV27|TRBJ1-2|NA
TGTGCCAGCAGTCCGGCAGGGTCGGTGTATGGCTACACCTTC
CASSPAGSVYGYTF
>NA|TRBV5-4|TRBJ1-5|NA
TGTGCCCAACTGGTCGAGGGGGGGCCCCCTGGCAATCAGCCCCAGCATTTT
CAQLVEGGPPGNQPQHF
>NA|TRBV3-1/TRBV3-2|TRBJ1-2|NA
TGTGCCAGCAGCCAAAACTTGAGGGGTTCCAACTATGGCTACACCTTC
CASSQNLRGSNYGYTF
>NA|TRBV12-5|TRBJ1-1|NA
TGTGCTAGCTCTGGGTGGACTGAAGCTTTCTTT
CASSGWTEAFF
>once|TRBV27|TRBJ2-7|TRBD2
TGTGCCAGCAGTACCGGACTAGCGGGAGGGCCGCCGGGGGAGCAGTACTTC
CASSTGLAGGPPGEQYF
>NA|TRBV7-2|TRBJ2-1|TRBD2
TGTGCCAGCAGCTTAGACTCGGGACTAGGGGGGAATGAGCAGTTCTTC
CASSLDSGLGGNEQFF
>NA|TRBV18|TRBJ2-1|TRBD2
TGTGCCAGCTCACCATCAAGCGGGATCTCCTACAATGAGCAGTTCTTC
CASSPSSGISYNEQFF
>NA|TRBV6-6|TRBJ2-1|TRBD2
TGTGCCAGCAGCATACTAGCGGGAGTGGTATACAATGAGCAGTTCTTC
CASSILAGVVYNEQFF
>NA|TRBV4-3|TRBJ1-2|NA
TGCGCCAGCAGCCAAGATCCGGGACAACAACGCTATGGCTACACCTTC
CASSQDPGQQRYGYTF
>NA|TRBV5-1|TRBJ1-4|NA
TGCGCCAGCAGCTTGGCTGGGGCAGGTTATGAAAAACTGTTTTTT
CASSLAGAGYEKLFF
>NA|TRBV30|TRBJ1-4|TRBD1
TGTGCCTGGAGGGAGGGGGCGTTCGAAAAACTGTTTTTT
CAWREGAFEKLFF
>NA|TRBV19|TRBJ1-4|NA
TGTGCCAGTAGTATAACAGGGCCTAATGAAAAACTGTTTTTT
CASSITGPNEKLFF
>NA|TRBV6-5|TRBJ1-1|NA
TGTGCCAGCAGTAACGCCAGGGGGAACACTGAAGCTTTCTTT
CASSNARGNTEAFF
>NA|TRBV13|TRBJ1-1|TRBD1
TGTGCCAGCAGCTTAGTCACGGACAGGGTAAACACTGAAGCTTTCTTT
CASSLVTDRVNTEAFF
>few|TRBV18|TRBJ1-2|NA
TGTGCCAGCTCACCACTTCAGGACTCTATGGGCTACACCTTC
CASSPLQDSMGYTF
>NA|TRBV9|TRBJ1-1|NA
TGTGCCAGCAACGGGGACGGGGTGAACACTGAAGCTTTCTTT
CASNGDGVNTEAFF
>many|TRBV7-2|TRBJ1-2|NA
TGTGCCAGCAGTCGGGTGGAGGGGGGGGATCTTAACTATGGCTACACCTTC
CASSRVEGGDLNYGYTF
>NA|TRBV11-2|TRBJ2-5|NA
TGTGCCAGCAGCTTTCAAGAGACCCAGTACTTC
CASSFQETQYF
>NA|TRBV6-5|TRBJ1-1|TRBD1
TGTGCCAGCAGTCCGCAGGGGGCTGGTGTCGCTGAAGCTTTCTTT
CASSPQGAGVAEAFF
>NA|TRBV2|TRBJ2-2|NA
TGTGCCAGCAGGGCACAGGGAGGGGCCGGGGAGCTGTTTTTT
CASRAQGGAGELFF
>once|TRBV15|TRBJ2-7|TRBD2
TGTGCCACCAGCCCAAGACTAGCCGACTACGAGCAGTACTTC
CATSPRLADYEQYF
>NA|TRBV7-2|TRBJ1-1|NA
TGTGCCAGCAGCTTACTTATAGGCACTGAAGCTTTCTTT
CASSLLIGTEAFF
>once|TRBV28|TRBJ2-5|NA
TGTGCCAGCAGTCCCCTCTACGGGACGTCCTCCCAGACCCAGTACTTC
CASSPLYGTSSQTQYF